The clone carrying this T cell receptor (beta chain) appeared many times. This sample is drawn from a study of regulatory T cells in long-lasting Graves disease. The time point denotes: newly diagnosed GD, antithyroid drugs for less than 3 months. With RNA extracted from PBMCs as input, the TCR library was made. Sequencing libraries for TCR beta were prepared with iRepertoire HTBI primers and Arm-PCR of CDR3 regions. MiXCR, applied by TCRdb to the multiplex PCR reads, yields one record per CDR3 protein. The profile shows approximately 300,000 distinct CDR3 sequences, 18% of them singletons. Germline loops: CDR1 SEHNR, CDR2 FQNEAQ (reference sequence). The V end was cut by 4 bases, the J end by 5 bases, with 29 bases between. CDR3 size: 19 residues.

Sequenced material: peripheral blood mononuclear cells (PBMCs), taken at new diagnosis, from a patient treated with antithyroid drugs. The gene calls are TRBV7-9 and TRBJ2-5, with D possibly TRBD1 on 6 matching bases. The sequence came from a female donor with Graves disease. In DNA form, the CDR3 reads TGTGCCAGCAGCTCCTGGCGAGCGGAGGACAGAGTCTCCGGGGAGACCCAGTACTTC. This codes for CASSSWRAEDRVSGETQYF.